Listed below are T cell receptor beta chains from one sample, sequenced in a study of control samples from healthy donors and cancer patients. Repertoires were generated with immunoSEQ multiplex PCR, while TCRdb's copy carries only in-frame clones and drops some. Here the sample spans roughly 200,000 clones, roughly 94% being singletons. The sequencing input was blood. The source of these receptors is a man aged 50 to 60 in good health. CDR3s leave out the opening cysteine and the closing phenylalanine or tryptophan. The order of the fields is J gene, V gene, CDR3 protein.

TRBJ1-2 | TRBV18 | ASSPQDRTHNYGYT
TRBJ2-2 | TRBV19 | ASSIIRGWGSVANTGELF
TRBJ2-7 | TRBV28 | ASRDRVIEQY
TRBJ1-2 | TRBV28 | ASRSVTLPSGGYT
TRBJ1-5 | TRBV19 | ASISRGYSNQPQH
TRBJ2-1 | TRBV6-2/TRBV6-3 | ASSYSNKRGFSYNEQF
TRBJ2-5 | TRBV21-1 | ASIGTGGGQETQY
TRBJ1-2 | TRBV3-1/TRBV3-2 | ASSPRAGNYGYT
TRBJ1-1 | TRBV20-1 | SASLLVGVLGEVL
TRBJ1-5 | TRBV7-2 | ASSFDRGLIPQPQH
TRBJ2-5 | TRBV5-1 | ASSARLAETQY
TRBJ2-3 | TRBV28 | ASSFSGDLTDTQY
TRBJ2-4 | TRBV4-1 | ASSQRGTVNIQY
TRBJ1-3 | TRBV24-1 | ATSERTGDIGNTIY
TRBJ1-2 | TRBV28 | ASSWTGVLYGYT
TRBJ2-1 | TRBV5-1 | ASSVSGTLYNEQF
TRBJ1-4 | TRBV19 | AIRGGNEKLF
TRBJ1-5 | TRBV7-8 | ASSLLRDQPQH